This T cell receptor (beta chain) was profiled in a study of technical replicates of blood from several donors. TCRdb's copy holds only in-frame clones and misses some; the assay was immunoSEQ multiplex PCR. The sample holds about 84,000 clones, 93% seen once. The CDR3 runs 14 residues. V lost 0 bases and J 4 bases, leaving 8 bases between the germline ends. Germline values: CDR1 SGHNT, CDR2 YYREEE (reference sequence). This clone is a singleton in its sample. This chain connects TRBV5-4 to TRBJ1-5, with D tentatively TRBD1 (6 bases). The source of this sequence is a human donor in good health. Specimen: T cells isolated from PBMCs. The CDR3 bases are TGTGCCAGCAGCTTGGCAGGGGATAATCAGCCCCAGCATTTT. As protein: CASSLAGDNQPQHF.